This T cell receptor beta chain was profiled in a study of early T cells in non-severe SARS-CoV-2 infection. The overall study: Chains stayed unpaired after sequencing of bulk RNA from unsorted whole blood. Study conclusions and caveats: Clonotype matching in VDJdb favored anti-spike CD8 responses and did not capture private and CD4 specificities.

There are a few counts of this clonotype. Its antigen is as yet unknown. TCRdb reprocessed the 5' RACE reads with MiXCR, giving one entry per CDR3 protein. The sample has about 83,000 distinct CDR3 sequences; over 9% are singletons. Specimen: whole blood. The clonotype was recovered from an adult who was a healthcare worker with PCR-confirmed SARS-CoV-2 infection or an uninfected control (not recorded which).

This CDR3 is CASSPPVIDVSDTQYF. The CDR3 DNA reads TGTGCCAGCTCACCACCGGTGATAGACGTCTCAGATACGCAGTATTTT. The chain couples TRBV18 to TRBJ2-3; no reliable D call. This CDR3 has 16 amino acids. V lost 0 bases to trimming and J lost 4 bases, with 14 bases between them. Germline V CDR1 and CDR2: KGHSH, LQKENI.